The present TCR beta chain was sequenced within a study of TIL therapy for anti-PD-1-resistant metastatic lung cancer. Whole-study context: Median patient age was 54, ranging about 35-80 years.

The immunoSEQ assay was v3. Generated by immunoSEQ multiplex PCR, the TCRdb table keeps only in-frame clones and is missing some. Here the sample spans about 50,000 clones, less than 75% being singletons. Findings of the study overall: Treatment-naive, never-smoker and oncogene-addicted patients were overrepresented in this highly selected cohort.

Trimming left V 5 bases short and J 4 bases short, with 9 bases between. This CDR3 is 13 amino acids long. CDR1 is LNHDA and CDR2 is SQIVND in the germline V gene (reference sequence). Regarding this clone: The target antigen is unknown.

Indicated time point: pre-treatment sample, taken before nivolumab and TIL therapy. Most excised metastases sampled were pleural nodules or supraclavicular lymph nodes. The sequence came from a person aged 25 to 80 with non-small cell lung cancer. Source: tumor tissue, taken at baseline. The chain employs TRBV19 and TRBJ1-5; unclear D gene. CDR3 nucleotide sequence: TGTGCCAGTAGTTACCCGGGGAATCAGCCCCAGCATTTT. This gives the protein CASSYPGNQPQHF. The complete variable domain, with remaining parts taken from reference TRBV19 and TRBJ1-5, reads DGGITQSPKYLFRKEGQNVTLSCEQNLNHDAMYWYRQDPGQGLRLIYYSQIVNDFQKGDIAEGYSVSREKKESFPLTVTSAQKNPTAFYLCASSYPGNQPQHFGDGTRLSIL.